This T cell receptor beta chain was obtained from a study of CDR3 diversity in severe acne. This clonotype was observed many times. TCRdb independently ran MiXCR on the PCR reads; one entry per CDR3 protein. The sample yields over 85,000 distinct CDR3 sequences, about half seen once. V was cut by 0 bases and J by 8 bases, with 9 bases left in between. The V gene's germline CDR1 is MNHEY and CDR2 SVGEGT. This CDR3 has 13 residues. The TCR comes from a male donor with acne. Material for sequencing was blood. The gene calls are TRBV6-2 or TRBV6-3 and TRBJ2-3; D possibly corresponds to TRBD1 (5 bases). The CDR3 DNA reads TGTGCCAGCAGTTACTCCCTGGGGCCTACGCAGTATTTT. Its translation: CASSYSLGPTQYF.